These 32 T cell receptor beta chains were sequenced from one sample in a study of T cell responses to AZD1222 COVID-19 vaccine. Assay: immunoSEQ multiplex PCR; the TCRdb copy retains only in-frame clones and omits some. The sample includes some 150,000 clones, under 95% of them seen just once. The material was peripheral blood, obtained on day 0 of AZD1222 vaccination. The receptors stem from an adult in good health.

The chain links TRBV2 to TRBJ1-1, with D hard to call. Trimming removed 6 bases from V and 2 bases from J, with 10 bases in between. The length of the CDR3 is 13 residues. In germline, CDR1 is SNHLY, CDR2 FYNNEI. The chain's CDR3 is CASSRDTNTEAFF. CDR3 DNA sequence: TGTGCCAGCAGCCGAGATACTAACACTGAAGCTTTCTTT. Combining the CDR3 with reference TRBV2 and TRBJ1-1 gives the whole variable domain EPEVTQTPSHQVTQMGQEVILRCVPISNHLYFYWYRQILGQKVEFLVSFYNNEISEKSEIFDDQFSVERPDGSNFTLKIRSTKLEDSAMYFCASSRDTNTEAFFGQGTRLTVV.

This clone was seen once. This chain connects TRBV29-1 to TRBJ1-2; D is ambiguous. The CDR3 covers 11 residues. Germline V gene sequence: CDR1 SQVTM, CDR2 ANQGSEA. Trimming shortened V by 1 base and J by 6 bases, and 6 bases separated the two germline ends. The CDR3 nucleotides are TGCAGCGTTGAAGGCCCGAATGGCTACACCTTC. Translated: CSVEGPNGYTF.

The V call is TRBV2, the J call TRBJ1-5; D gene uncertain. V lost 8 bases and J lost 0, with 11 bases in between. The CDR3 is 14 residues long. Germline loops: CDR1 SNHLY, CDR2 FYNNEI. CDR3 nucleotide sequence: TGTGCCAGCCTCGACACTTATAGCAATCAGCCCCAGCATTTT. It yields the protein CASLDTYSNQPQHF.

The genes are TRBV4-1 and TRBJ1-1, with 10 bases identical to TRBD1. The CDR3 is 15 amino acids. Looked up from germline, CDR1 is MGHRA and CDR2 is YSYEKL. V trimming: 1 base; J trimming: 3 bases; junction bases outside the gene matches: 2. The CDR3 region has the DNA TGCGCCAGCAGCCAAGTCGGGACAGGGGACACTGAAGCTTTCTTT. Amino acids: CASSQVGTGDTEAFF.

This chain links TRBV4-2 with TRBJ1-5; D is uncertain. The CDR3 runs 16 residues. Trimming left V 1 base short and J 5 bases short, with 15 bases between. The germline gives CDR1 LGHNA, CDR2 YNFKEQ. The DNA of the CDR3 is TGTGCCAGCAGCCAAGGATTACAGAGGGAGGATCAGCCCCAGCATTTT. It translates to CASSQGLQREDQPQHF.

This clone appeared a single time. The chain carries TRBV14 and TRBJ1-2; D possibly corresponds to TRBD1 (5 bases). The CDR3 spans 13 residues. Between the trimmed V and J ends, which lost 4 bases and 4 bases, there was a span of 10 bases. Per the germline V gene, CDR1 is SGHDN and CDR2 is FVKESK. The CDR3 is CASSLDSFYGYTF. The CDR3 DNA sequence: TGTGCCAGCAGCCTTGACAGCTTCTATGGCTACACCTTC.

J is TRBJ2-3 and V is TRBV3-1 (or the pseudogene TRBV3-2); TRBD2 agrees at 7 bases. This CDR3 spans 16 amino acids. Trimming took 4 bases from V and 5 from J; bases not matched to a gene: 12. Germline CDR1 is LGHDT and CDR2 is YNNKEL (reference sequence). CDR3: CASSPVSPGRKDTQYF. Written as DNA, the CDR3 is TGTGCCAGCAGCCCAGTCAGTCCCGGGAGGAAAGATACGCAGTATTTT.

This chain joins TRBV5-1 and TRBJ2-1; 7 bases match TRBD2. In germline, CDR1 is SGHRS, CDR2 YFSETQ. CDR3 size: 15 residues. The V segment lost 7 bases and the J segment 5 bases; nucleotides outside the gene matches: 12. In nucleotides, the CDR3 is TGCGCCAGCTCCCCCTTCAGCGGGACCGACAATGAGCAGTTCTTC. Its protein is CASSPFSGTDNEQFF.

This chain connects TRBV25-1 to TRBJ1-2; D unclear. CDR1 and CDR2 from the germline V gene are MGHDK and SYGVNS. Trimming pared 3 bases from V and 3 bases from J, leaving 11 bases between. This CDR3 has 14 residues. The CDR3 DNA follows: TGTGCCAGCAGTGAGGGAGGGTCGGACTATGGCTACACCTTC. Translating it yields CASSEGGSDYGYTF.

V gene TRBV5-1 combines with J gene TRBJ2-1; possible D gene TRBD2, 6 bases. V was clipped by 2 bases and J by 4 bases, with 7 bases between them. In germline, CDR1 is SGHRS, CDR2 YFSETQ. CDR3 size: 13 residues. The CDR3 sequence: CASSLGGYNEQFF. CDR3 nucleotide sequence: TGCGCCAGCAGCTTAGGAGGGTACAATGAGCAGTTCTTC.

This clone was found once. V and J are TRBV27 and TRBJ2-3, with D possibly called TRBD1 or TRBD2 (5 bases each). The CDR3 covers 14 residues. Germline CDR1 reads MNHEY; CDR2 reads SMNVEV (reference sequence). V shed 10 bases and J shed 4 bases, with 18 bases lying between them. The CDR3 is CATAWGSPADTQYF. For the CDR3, the DNA is TGTGCCACCGCATGGGGGAGCCCCGCAGATACGCAGTATTTT.

The rearrangement links TRBV12-5 to TRBJ1-3; 9 bases map to TRBD1. After removal of 4 bases from V and 2 bases from J, the junction contained 3 bases not matched to a gene. Germline assignment: CDR1 LGHNT and CDR2 FRNRAP. The CDR3 consists of 15 residues. CDR3 protein: CASGSGDRAGNTIYF. The CDR3 DNA is TGTGCTAGTGGTTCAGGGGACAGGGCTGGAAACACCATATATTTT.

The genes are TRBV19 and TRBJ2-3; no clear D gene. Per the germline V gene, CDR1 is LNHDA and CDR2 is SQIVND (reference sequence). The CDR3 extends over 12 amino acids. The CDR3 is CATLSAADTQYF. For the CDR3, the DNA is TGTGCTACCCTTTCTGCCGCAGATACGCAGTATTTT.

V gene TRBV19 combines with J gene TRBJ1-1; D perhaps matches TRBD1 (6 bases). Trimming shortened V by 8 bases and J by 1 base, and 11 bases separated the two germline ends. Germline V CDR1 and CDR2: LNHDA, SQIVND (reference sequence). The CDR3 covers 13 residues. CDR3 protein: CASGGRRNTEAFF. CDR3 coding DNA: TGTGCCAGTGGGGGCCGGAGGAACACTGAAGCTTTCTTT.

The chain joins TRBV9 to TRBJ2-7; a possible D gene is TRBD2 (5 bases). The CDR3 runs 14 residues. Germline lookup yields CDR1 SGDLS and CDR2 YYNGEE. Trimming cost V 4 bases and J 7 bases, with 18 bases left between them. The CDR3: CASSPRSLTGEQYF. The CDR3 nucleotides read TGTGCCAGCAGCCCCCGGTCGTTGACGGGGGAGCAGTACTTC.

The V gene is TRBV3-1 (or the pseudogene TRBV3-2), the J gene TRBJ2-5, with 7 positions matching TRBD1. V lost 2 bases to trimming and J lost 1 base; unmatched junction nucleotides: 4. Per germline, CDR1 LGHDT and CDR2 YNNKEL (reference sequence). The CDR3 length is 15 residues. Here the CDR3 DNA reads TGTGCCAGCAGCCAAAACCCAGGGGGCCAAGAGACCCAGTACTTC. Its protein product is CASSQNPGGQETQYF.

The chain uses TRBV28 and TRBJ1-1, with 7 bases matching TRBD1. The germline V gene encodes CDR1 MDHEN and CDR2 SYDVKM. V was pared by 6 bases and J by 3 bases, with 10 bases of the junction left unmatched. The CDR3 extends over 15 amino acids. The CDR3 loop reads CASRASTGWDTEAFF. The CDR3 nucleotides read TGTGCCAGCAGGGCTTCGACAGGGTGGGACACTGAAGCTTTCTTT.

This rearrangement joins TRBV28 to TRBJ2-2; 7 bases fit TRBD2. Per the germline V gene, CDR1 is MDHEN and CDR2 is SYDVKM. The junction had 10 bases not matched to a gene; V was cut back by 8 bases and J by 1 base. The CDR3 contains 16 residues. The CDR3 DNA sequence: TGTGCCAGCTCTGGGCGGGAGCGGGGGAACACCGGGGAGCTGTTTTTT. As protein: CASSGRERGNTGELFF.

The chain links TRBV9 to TRBJ1-3; D may be TRBD1 (5 bases). The CDR3 has 15 amino acids. Trimming stripped 0 bases from V and 4 bases from J, with 11 bases between. Germline-derived CDR1 and CDR2 are SGDLS and YYNGEE. This CDR3 is CASSVVGGDGNTIYF. The CDR3 DNA is TGTGCCAGCAGCGTAGTTGGGGGTGACGGAAACACCATATATTTT.

This chain links TRBV6-2 or TRBV6-3 with TRBJ2-7; 11 nucleotides match TRBD2. The CDR3 length is 15 residues. Trimming removed 4 bases from V and 1 base from J; junction bases left unmatched: 3. CDR1 is MNHEY and CDR2 is SVGEGT in the germline V gene. CDR3 region: CASSSGLAESYEQYF. CDR3 DNA sequence: TGTGCCAGCAGTTCGGGACTAGCGGAATCCTACGAGCAGTACTTC.

Only one count was recorded for this clone. This rearrangement joins TRBV5-1 to TRBJ1-4, with D hard to call. Per the germline V gene, CDR1 is SGHRS and CDR2 is YFSETQ. The CDR3 sequence is 15 residues long. The V end lost 4 bases, the J end lost 2 bases, and 12 bases lay between the germline ends. In DNA, the CDR3 is TGCGCCAGCAGCCCCGGACGGCCCACTAATGAAAAACTGTTTTTT. Translation: CASSPGRPTNEKLFF. Together with reference TRBV5-1 and TRBJ1-4, the CDR3 gives the full variable domain: KAGVTQTPRYLIKTRGQQVTLSCSPISGHRSVSWYQQTPGQGLQFLFEYFSETQRNKGNFPGRFSGRQFSNSRSEMNVSTLELGDSALYLCASSPGRPTNEKLFFGSGTQLSVL.

V is TRBV4-1 and J is TRBJ1-5; D remains ambiguous. The germline V gene has CDR1 MGHRA and CDR2 YSYEKL. CDR3 length: 15 amino acids. The V end lost 1 base, the J end lost 2 bases, and 9 bases lay between the germline ends. The CDR3 nucleotides read TGCGCCAGCAGCCAAGTGGCAGCGGGCAATCAGCCCCAGCATTTT. Protein: CASSQVAAGNQPQHF.

This chain links TRBV2 with TRBJ1-2; weak D call: TRBD1 (5 bases). There are 13 residues in the CDR3. V was pared by 3 bases and J by 7 bases, with 12 bases between. Per germline, CDR1 SNHLY and CDR2 FYNNEI. The CDR3 spells CASSERQTVGYTF. CDR3 coding DNA: TGTGCCAGCAGTGAGCGTCAGACAGTTGGCTACACCTTC.

The chain carries TRBV24-1 and TRBJ1-2; D gene ambiguous. The CDR3 loop spans 14 amino acids. Germline CDR1 is KGHDR and CDR2 is SFDVKD. V was trimmed by 4 bases and J by 4 bases, leaving 12 bases between them. In DNA form, the CDR3 reads TGTGCCACCAGTGACCCGGCGGTTCTCTATGGCTACACCTTC. Its protein product is CATSDPAVLYGYTF.

The chain links TRBV2 to TRBJ1-6; the D gene is possibly TRBD1 (6 bases). Between the trimmed V and J ends, which lost 6 bases and 4 bases, there was a span of 19 bases. Germline V gene sequence: CDR1 SNHLY, CDR2 FYNNEI. The CDR3 consists of 17 residues. The CDR3 here is CASRARGGVRYNSPLHF. For the CDR3, the DNA is TGTGCCAGCAGGGCCCGAGGGGGGGTAAGGTATAATTCACCCCTCCACTTT. Variable domain in full (rest from reference TRBV2 and TRBJ1-6): EPEVTQTPSHQVTQMGQEVILRCVPISNHLYFYWYRQILGQKVEFLVSFYNNEISEKSEIFDDQFSVERPDGSNFTLKIRSTKLEDSAMYFCASRARGGVRYNSPLHFGNGTRLTVT.

CDR3 sequence (DNA): TGTGCCAGCAGCGTAGGCAGTTTGCCGGTAAACATTCAGTACTTC. Amino acids: CASSVGSLPVNIQYF. V usage is TRBV9 and J usage is TRBJ2-4; D gene ambiguous. Trimming removed 0 bases from V and 6 bases from J, with 13 bases in between. Germline values: CDR1 SGDLS, CDR2 YYNGEE. The length of the CDR3 is 15 residues.

The rearrangement links TRBV19 to TRBJ2-7; TRBD2 agrees at 7 bases. The V gene's germline CDR1 is LNHDA and CDR2 SQIVND (reference sequence). CDR3 length: 16 amino acids. J was trimmed by 3 bases and V by 5 bases; bases with no gene match: 13. The CDR3 reads CASSGLGIVPDYEQYF. The CDR3 DNA reads as TGTGCCAGTAGTGGACTAGGGATCGTCCCTGACTACGAGCAGTACTTC.

The J gene is TRBJ2-7, the V gene TRBV29-1; D is uncertain. V shed 4 bases and J shed 2 bases, with 12 bases lying between them. Germline CDR1 SQVTM, CDR2 ANQGSEA. This CDR3 is 13 amino acids long. Here the CDR3 DNA reads TGCAGCGTTGCTTTGGGTTCTCCCTACGAGCAGTACTTC. Amino acid sequence: CSVALGSPYEQYF.

The gene calls are TRBV7-9 and TRBJ2-3, with 12 positions matching TRBD2. Per the germline V gene, CDR1 is SEHNR and CDR2 is FQNEAQ (reference sequence). V shed 5 bases, J shed 6 bases, and the junction held 3 bases outside the gene matches. The CDR3 loop spans 14 amino acids. CDR3 in DNA: TGTGCCAGCAGCCCGGGACTAGCGGGTGATACGCAGTATTTT. Protein sequence: CASSPGLAGDTQYF.

This clone was picked up a small number of times. The chain is built from TRBV5-5 and TRBJ1-1; 9 bases map to TRBD1. With 2 bases clipped from V and 2 bases from J, the junction kept 4 bases outside the gene matches. Germline V gene sequence: CDR1 SGHKS, CDR2 YYEKEE (reference sequence). This CDR3 is 15 amino acids long. For the CDR3, the DNA is TGTGCCAGCAGCTTCGGGACAGGGAGAAACACTGAAGCTTTCTTT. It encodes CASSFGTGRNTEAFF.

This clone was recorded once. The rearrangement links TRBV25-1 to TRBJ2-3; D is unclear. Germline CDR1 MGHDK, CDR2 SYGVNS. CDR3 length equals 13 residues. The V and J ends lost 4 bases and 5 bases respectively, with 10 bases between them. The CDR3 loop is CASSGQVQDTQYF. As DNA, the CDR3 is TGTGCCAGCAGTGGGCAGGTCCAAGATACGCAGTATTTT.

CDR3 in DNA: TGTGCCAGCAGCCATTCGGGGGACAGGGTGGAGACCCAGTACTTC. Its translation: CASSHSGDRVETQYF. This rearrangement joins TRBV5-4 to TRBJ2-5, with TRBD1 matching 9 bases. CDR3 length: 15 amino acids. V trimming: 4 bases; J trimming: 5 bases; junction bases outside the gene matches: 9. The germline CDR1 and CDR2 sequences are SGHNT and YYREEE (reference sequence).